These 17 T cell receptor beta chains were all obtained from the same sample, sequenced in a study of response to subunit inactivated influenza vaccine. TCRdb redid the calling of the RT-PCR reads with MiXCR, one entry per CDR3 protein. The repertoire consists of hundreds of thousands of distinct CDR3 sequences, with roughly 8.2% occurring once and the leading ten covering approximately 12%. This material consisted of PBMCs from blood, taken less than 25 months after vaccination. Receptors were obtained from a man aged 45 to 70 who received an inactivated influenza vaccine.

This clonotype was seen many times. CDR3 sequence: CASSPRQYQRETQYF. The DNA for the CDR3 is TGTGCCAGCAGCCCTAGACAGTACCAGCGAGAGACCCAGTACTTC. The chain carries TRBV3-1 and TRBJ2-5, with D possibly TRBD1 on 5 matching bases. The CDR3 length is 15 residues. From germline, CDR1 is LGHDT and CDR2 YNNKEL (reference sequence). V gave up 4 bases and J gave up 4 bases, with 16 bases separating them.

This clonotype has more than one count but fewer than ten. The chain employs TRBV5-5 and TRBJ1-1; 9 bases fit TRBD1. V gave up 5 bases and J gave up 6 bases; unmatched junction bases: 8. CDR1 is SGHKS, CDR2 YYEKEE, per germline (reference sequence). The CDR3 totals 14 residues. CDR3 amino acids: CASSLPGQGAEAFF. The DNA of the CDR3 is TGTGCCAGCAGTTTACCGGGACAGGGAGCTGAAGCTTTCTTT.

This clonotype has a handful of counts. The chain uses TRBV7-2 and TRBJ2-5; the D is unclear. V lost 4 bases, J lost 5 bases, and 11 bases lay in between. The length of the CDR3 is 13 residues. Germline V gene data show CDR1 as SGHTA and CDR2 as FQGNSA. The CDR3 reads CASSSFPGETQYF. In DNA, the CDR3 is TGTGCCAGCAGCTCGTTTCCTGGGGAGACCCAGTACTTC.

This chain uses TRBV7-8 with TRBJ2-6; 7 bases are a match to TRBD1. The CDR3 is made up of 15 amino acids. CDR1 SGHVS and CDR2 FQNEAQ come from the germline V gene. The ends lost 4 bases at V and 2 bases at J; junction bases unmatched: 2. The CDR3, as DNA: TGTGCCAGCAGCTCGACAGGGCCTGGGGCCAACGTCCTGACTTTC. Its protein is CASSSTGPGANVLTF.

The sample holds one count of this clonotype. In nucleotides, the CDR3 is TGTGCCAGCCATCGGGGGTGGTTACAGTTCTTC. Its translation is CASHRGWLQFF. This chain links TRBV27 with TRBJ2-1; the D gene is possibly TRBD2 (6 bases). Trimming cost V 8 bases and J 13 bases, with 15 bases left between them. Germline V CDR1 and CDR2: MNHEY, SMNVEV (reference sequence). The CDR3 is made up of 11 amino acids.

This clonotype came up a few times. This chain links TRBV5-1 with TRBJ2-7, with TRBD1 matching 9 bases. CDR3 length: 13 amino acids. After removal of 4 bases from V and 6 bases from J, the junction contained 5 bases not matched to a gene. The germline V gene encodes CDR1 SGHRS and CDR2 YFSETQ. The CDR3, as DNA: TGCGCCAGCAGCGGACAGGGGATCGGCGAGCAGTACTTC. It specifies CASSGQGIGEQYF.

V and J are TRBV3-1 and TRBJ1-1; D gene unclear. The CDR3 consists of 14 residues. Germline V lookup: CDR1 LGHDT, CDR2 YNNKEL (reference sequence). V lost 4 bases and J 1 base, leaving 10 bases between the germline ends. CDR3: CASSRVSGNTEAFF. The CDR3 region has the DNA TGTGCCAGCAGCCGAGTCTCTGGGAACACTGAAGCTTTCTTT.

The J gene is TRBJ2-1, the V gene TRBV11-1; D remains unclear. The CDR3 is 14 amino acids. Germline V gives CDR1 SGHAT, CDR2 FQDESV (reference sequence). The V gene lost 0 bases and the J gene lost 5 bases, with 8 bases spanning the gap. The CDR3 loop is CASSLALHDNEQFF. CDR3 nucleotides: TGTGCCAGCAGCTTAGCGCTCCACGACAATGAGCAGTTCTTC.

This clonotype occurred a few times. The chain has TRBV11-2 and TRBJ2-3; D gene ambiguous. V lost 0 bases, J lost 0 bases, and 13 bases lay in between. This CDR3 is 17 amino acids long. CDR1 is SGHAT, CDR2 FQNNGV, per germline. CDR3 sequence reads: CASSLDHVALSTDTQYF. CDR3 nucleotides: TGTGCCAGCAGCTTAGATCACGTTGCGCTTAGCACAGATACGCAGTATTTT.

This clonotype was observed many times. V gene TRBV5-1 combines with J gene TRBJ1-6, with TRBD1 matching 8 bases. The junction had 1 base not matched to a gene; V was cut back by 5 bases and J by 6 bases. Germline V gene lookup returns CDR1 SGHRS and CDR2 YFSETQ. The CDR3 length is 13 residues. The CDR3: CASRTGANSPLHF. The CDR3 region has the DNA TGCGCCAGCAGGACAGGGGCTAATTCACCCCTCCACTTT.

This clonotype was seen repeatedly, ten times or more. The CDR3 sequence is CASSFGTGNTIYF. CDR3 nucleotide sequence: TGCGCCAGCAGCTTTGGGACAGGAAACACCATATATTTT. The chain combines TRBV5-1 with TRBJ1-3; D possibly corresponds to TRBD1 (6 bases). Germline values: CDR1 SGHRS, CDR2 YFSETQ. Trimming pared 2 bases from V and 4 bases from J, leaving 7 bases between. The CDR3 loop spans 13 amino acids.

V and J are TRBV9 and TRBJ1-2; D ambiguous. Between the trimmed V and J ends, which lost 3 bases and 7 bases, there was a span of 7 bases. The CDR3 length is 11 residues. Germline values: CDR1 SGDLS, CDR2 YYNGEE. The CDR3 region has the DNA TGTGCCAGCAGCGGCTATGCTGGCTACACCTTC. This translates into CASSGYAGYTF.

The chain couples TRBV4-2 to TRBJ1-2; 7 nucleotides match TRBD1. Trimming removed 0 bases from V and 4 bases from J; junction bases left unmatched: 5. The germline gives CDR1 LGHNA, CDR2 YNFKEQ. This CDR3 comprises 15 residues. As DNA, the CDR3 is TGTGCCAGCAGCCAAGATCAGGGGGAATTCTATGGCTACACCTTC. It specifies CASSQDQGEFYGYTF.

This clonotype was detected many times. CDR3 region: CSVGPGNYGYTF. CDR3 nucleotide sequence: TGCAGCGTTGGTCCGGGAAACTATGGCTACACCTTC. This rearrangement joins TRBV29-1 to TRBJ1-2; no definite D call. Germline V CDR1 and CDR2: SQVTM, ANQGSEA. The CDR3 sequence is 12 residues long. V gave up 4 bases and J gave up 2 bases, with 8 bases separating them.

This clonotype was observed a few times. J is TRBJ2-7 and V is TRBV20-1, with 8 bases lining up with TRBD1. V lost 5 bases and J lost 5; bases outside the gene matches: 5. The germline CDR1 and CDR2 sequences are DFQATT and SNEGSKA (reference sequence). The CDR3 runs 12 residues. The CDR3 DNA sequence: TGCAGTGCTCAGGACAGGGTGGACGAGCAGTACTTC. Amino acid sequence: CSAQDRVDEQYF.

This clonotype has ten or more counts. The chain has TRBV7-2 and TRBJ2-5; no definite D call. Germline loops: CDR1 SGHTA, CDR2 FQGNSA. V lost 4 bases to trimming and J lost 5 bases, with 8 bases between them. CDR3 length equals 12 residues. The CDR3 loop reads CASSWAGETQYF. CDR3 nucleotides: TGTGCCAGCAGCTGGGCCGGGGAGACCCAGTACTTC.

This clonotype was recorded at least ten times. The rearrangement uses TRBV9 and TRBJ2-2; 10 nucleotides match TRBD2. V lost 0 bases, J lost 4 bases, and 3 bases stayed unmatched. CDR1 and CDR2 (germline): SGDLS, YYNGEE. CDR3 length: 16 residues. CDR3 sequence reads: CASSVGLAGATGELFF. The CDR3 DNA reads TGTGCCAGCAGCGTAGGTCTAGCGGGAGCCACCGGGGAGCTGTTTTTT. Drawing the rest from reference TRBV9 and TRBJ2-2, the complete variable domain is DSGVTQTPKHLITATGQRVTLRCSPRSGDLSVYWYQQSLDQGLQFLIQYYNGEERAKGNILERFSAQQFPDLHSELNLSSLELGDSALYFCASSVGLAGATGELFFGEGSRLTVL.